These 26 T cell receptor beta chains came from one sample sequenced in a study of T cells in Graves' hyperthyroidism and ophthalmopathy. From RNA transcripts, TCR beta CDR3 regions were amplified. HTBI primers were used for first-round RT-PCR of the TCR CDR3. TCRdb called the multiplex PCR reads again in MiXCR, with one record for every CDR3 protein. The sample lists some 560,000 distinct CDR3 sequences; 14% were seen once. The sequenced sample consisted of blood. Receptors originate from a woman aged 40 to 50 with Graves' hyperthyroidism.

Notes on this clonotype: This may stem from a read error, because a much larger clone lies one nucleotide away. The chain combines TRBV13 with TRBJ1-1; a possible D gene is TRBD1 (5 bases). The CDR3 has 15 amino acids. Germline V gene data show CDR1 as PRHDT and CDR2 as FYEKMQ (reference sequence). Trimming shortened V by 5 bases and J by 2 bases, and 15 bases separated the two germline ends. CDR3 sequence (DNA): TGTGCCAGCAGCGGCTCGGGACTGGGAAACACTGAAGCTTTCTTT. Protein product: CASSGSGLGNTEAFF.

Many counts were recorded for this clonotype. CDR3 region: CASSRGGVGYEQYF. The CDR3 region has the DNA TGTGCCAGCAGCCGAGGGGGGGTTGGCTACGAGCAGTACTTC. This rearrangement joins TRBV12-3 or TRBV12-4 to TRBJ2-7; tentative D call: TRBD2 (7 bases). This CDR3 is built from 14 residues. V was shortened by 6 bases and J by 3 bases, with 15 bases between the two germline ends.

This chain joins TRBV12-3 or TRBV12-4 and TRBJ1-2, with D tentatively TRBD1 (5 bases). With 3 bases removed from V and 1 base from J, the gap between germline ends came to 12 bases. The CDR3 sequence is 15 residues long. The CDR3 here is CASSLGRRINYGYTF. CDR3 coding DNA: TGTGCCAGCAGTTTGGGACGAAGGATTAACTATGGCTACACCTTC.

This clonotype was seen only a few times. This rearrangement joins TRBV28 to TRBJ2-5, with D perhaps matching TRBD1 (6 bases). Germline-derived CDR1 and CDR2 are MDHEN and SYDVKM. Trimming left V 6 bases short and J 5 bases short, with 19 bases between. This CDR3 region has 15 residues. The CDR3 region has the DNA TGTGCCAGCAGCAGCCTCAGGGGACCGGGGGAGACCCAGTACTTC. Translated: CASSSLRGPGETQYF.

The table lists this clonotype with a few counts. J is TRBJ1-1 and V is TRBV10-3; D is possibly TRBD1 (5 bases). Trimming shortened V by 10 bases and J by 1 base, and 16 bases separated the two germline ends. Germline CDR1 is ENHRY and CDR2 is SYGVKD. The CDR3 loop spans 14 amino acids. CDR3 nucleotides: TGTGCCACAGACAGAGGATCAACGAACACTGAAGCTTTCTTT. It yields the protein CATDRGSTNTEAFF.

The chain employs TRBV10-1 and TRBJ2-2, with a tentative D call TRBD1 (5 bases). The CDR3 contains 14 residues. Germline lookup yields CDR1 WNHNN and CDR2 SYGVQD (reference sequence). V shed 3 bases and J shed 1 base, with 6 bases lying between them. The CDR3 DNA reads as TGCGCCAGCAGTGACACAGGGAACACCGGGGAGCTGTTTTTT. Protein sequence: CASSDTGNTGELFF.

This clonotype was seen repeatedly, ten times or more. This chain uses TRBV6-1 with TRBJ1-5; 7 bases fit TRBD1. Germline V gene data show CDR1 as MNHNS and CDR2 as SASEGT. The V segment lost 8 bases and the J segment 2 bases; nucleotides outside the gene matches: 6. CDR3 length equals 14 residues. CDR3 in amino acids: CASRTGGGNQPQHF. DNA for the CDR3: TGTGCCAGCCGGACAGGCGGGGGCAATCAGCCCCAGCATTTT.

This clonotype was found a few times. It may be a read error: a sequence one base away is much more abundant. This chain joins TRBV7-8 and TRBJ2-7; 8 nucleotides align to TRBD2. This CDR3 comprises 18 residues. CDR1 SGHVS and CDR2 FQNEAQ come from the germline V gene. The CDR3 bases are TGTGCCAGCAGCTTAGGGGCCCTCGGGGCGGGAGGCTCCTACGAGCAGCACTTC. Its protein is CASSLGALGAGGSYEQHF. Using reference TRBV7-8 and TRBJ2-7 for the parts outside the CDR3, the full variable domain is GAGVSQSPRYKVAKRGQDVALRCDPISGHVSLFWYQQALGQGPEFLTYFQNEAQLDKSGLPSDRFFAERPEGSVSTLKIQRTQQEDSAVYLCASSLGALGAGGSYEQHFGPGTRLTVT.

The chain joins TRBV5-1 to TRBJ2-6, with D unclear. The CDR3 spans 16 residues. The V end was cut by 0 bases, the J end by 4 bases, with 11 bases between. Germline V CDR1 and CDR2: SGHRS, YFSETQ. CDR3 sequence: CASSLEGFPGANVLTF. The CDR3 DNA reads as TGCGCCAGCAGCTTGGAGGGTTTTCCCGGGGCCAACGTCCTGACTTTC.

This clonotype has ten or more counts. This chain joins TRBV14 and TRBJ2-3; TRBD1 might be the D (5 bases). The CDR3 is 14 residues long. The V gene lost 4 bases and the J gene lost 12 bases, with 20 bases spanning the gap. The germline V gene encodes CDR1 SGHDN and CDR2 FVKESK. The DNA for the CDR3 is TGTGCCAGCAGCCCTTTCGGACACAGTCAATCACAGTATTTT. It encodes CASSPFGHSQSQYF.

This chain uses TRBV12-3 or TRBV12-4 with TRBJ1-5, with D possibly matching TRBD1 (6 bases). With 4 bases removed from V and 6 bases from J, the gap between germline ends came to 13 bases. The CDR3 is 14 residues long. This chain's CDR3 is CASSSQGGFQPQHF. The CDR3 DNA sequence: TGTGCCAGCAGTTCACAGGGTGGGTTTCAGCCCCAGCATTTT.

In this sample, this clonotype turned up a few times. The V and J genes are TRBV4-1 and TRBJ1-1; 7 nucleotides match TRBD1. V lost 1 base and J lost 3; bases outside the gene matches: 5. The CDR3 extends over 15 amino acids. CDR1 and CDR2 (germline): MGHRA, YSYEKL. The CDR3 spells CASSQATGWDTEAFF. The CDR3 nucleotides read TGCGCCAGCAGCCAAGCGACAGGGTGGGACACTGAAGCTTTCTTT.

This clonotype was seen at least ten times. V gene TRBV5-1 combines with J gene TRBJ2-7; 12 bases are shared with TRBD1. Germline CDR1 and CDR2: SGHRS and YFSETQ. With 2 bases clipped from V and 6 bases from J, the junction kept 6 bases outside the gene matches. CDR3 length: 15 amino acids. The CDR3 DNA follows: TGCGCCAGCAGCTTCTCAAGGGACAGGGGGCGCGAGCAGTACTTC. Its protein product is CASSFSRDRGREQYF.

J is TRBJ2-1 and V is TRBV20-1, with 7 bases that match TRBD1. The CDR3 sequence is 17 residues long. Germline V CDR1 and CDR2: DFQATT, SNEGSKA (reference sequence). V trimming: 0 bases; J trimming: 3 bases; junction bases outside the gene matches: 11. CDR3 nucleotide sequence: TGCAGTGCTAGAGACCTGCTCGTCCGACAGGGCTACAATGAGCAGTTCTTC. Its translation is CSARDLLVRQGYNEQFF.

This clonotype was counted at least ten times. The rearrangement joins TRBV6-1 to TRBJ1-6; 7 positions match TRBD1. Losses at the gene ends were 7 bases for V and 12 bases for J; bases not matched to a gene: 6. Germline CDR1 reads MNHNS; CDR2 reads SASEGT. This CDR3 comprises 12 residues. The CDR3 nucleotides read TGTGCCAGCACTGACAGGGAGGTACCCCTCCACTTT. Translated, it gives CASTDREVPLHF.

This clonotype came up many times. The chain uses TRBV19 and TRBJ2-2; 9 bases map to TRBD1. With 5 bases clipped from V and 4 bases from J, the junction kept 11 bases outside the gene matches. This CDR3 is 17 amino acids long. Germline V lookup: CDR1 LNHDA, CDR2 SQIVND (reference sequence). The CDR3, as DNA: TGTGCCAGTAGTTTTTATCATGGGACAGGGAGCACCGGGGAGCTGTTTTTT. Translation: CASSFYHGTGSTGELFF.

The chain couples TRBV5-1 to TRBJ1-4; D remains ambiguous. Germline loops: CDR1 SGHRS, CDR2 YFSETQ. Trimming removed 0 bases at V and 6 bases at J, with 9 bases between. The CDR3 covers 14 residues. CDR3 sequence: CASSLVPGDEKLFF. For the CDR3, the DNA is TGCGCCAGCAGCTTGGTCCCAGGAGATGAAAAACTGTTTTTT.

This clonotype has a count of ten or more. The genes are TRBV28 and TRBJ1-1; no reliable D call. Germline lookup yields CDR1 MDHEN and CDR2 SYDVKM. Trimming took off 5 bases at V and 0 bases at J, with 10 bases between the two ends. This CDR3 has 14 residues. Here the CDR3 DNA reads TGTGCCAGCAGTCCCCCGGCCATGAACACTGAAGCTTTCTTT. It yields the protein CASSPPAMNTEAFF. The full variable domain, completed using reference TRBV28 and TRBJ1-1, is DVKVTQSSRYLVKRTGEKVFLECVQDMDHENMFWYRQDPGLGLRLIYFSYDVKMKEKGDIPEGYSVSREKKERFSLILESASTNQTSMYLCASSPPAMNTEAFFGQGTRLTVV.

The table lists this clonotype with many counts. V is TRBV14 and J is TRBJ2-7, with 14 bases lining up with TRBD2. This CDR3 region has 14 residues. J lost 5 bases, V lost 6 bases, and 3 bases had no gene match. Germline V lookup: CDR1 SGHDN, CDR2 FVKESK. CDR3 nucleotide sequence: TGTGCCAGCAGACAGGGACTAGCGGGAGACGAGCAGTACTTC. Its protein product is CASRQGLAGDEQYF.

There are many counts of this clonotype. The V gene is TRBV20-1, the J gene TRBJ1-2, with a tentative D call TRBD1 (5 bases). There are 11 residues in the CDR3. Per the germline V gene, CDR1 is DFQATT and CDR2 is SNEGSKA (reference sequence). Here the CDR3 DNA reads TGCCGTTGGGGGGTAGGCTATGGCTACACCTTC. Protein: CRWGVGYGYTF.

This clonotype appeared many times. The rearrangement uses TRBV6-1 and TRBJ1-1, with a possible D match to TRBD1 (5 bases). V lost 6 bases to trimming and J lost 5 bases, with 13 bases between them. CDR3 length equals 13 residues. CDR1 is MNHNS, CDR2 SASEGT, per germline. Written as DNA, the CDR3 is TGTGCCAGCAGGATTGGGGGAAGTACTGAAGCTTTCTTT. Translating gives CASRIGGSTEAFF.

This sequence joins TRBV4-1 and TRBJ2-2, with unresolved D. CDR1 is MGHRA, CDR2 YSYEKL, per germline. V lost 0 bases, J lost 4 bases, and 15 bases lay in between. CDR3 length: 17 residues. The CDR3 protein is CASSQDAAFSSTGELFF. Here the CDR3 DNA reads TGCGCCAGCAGCCAAGATGCGGCCTTTTCTTCCACCGGGGAGCTGTTTTTT.

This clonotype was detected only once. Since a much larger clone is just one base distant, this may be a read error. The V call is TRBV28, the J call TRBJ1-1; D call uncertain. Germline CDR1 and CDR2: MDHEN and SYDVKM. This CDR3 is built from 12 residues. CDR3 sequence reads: CASVSVNTGAFF. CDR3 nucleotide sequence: TGTGCCAGCGTGTCGGTGAACACTGGAGCTTTCTTT.

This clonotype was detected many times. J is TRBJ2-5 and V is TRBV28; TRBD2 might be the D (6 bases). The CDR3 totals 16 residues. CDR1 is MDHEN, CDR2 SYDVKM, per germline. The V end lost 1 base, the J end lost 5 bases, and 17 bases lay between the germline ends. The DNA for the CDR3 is TGTGCCAGCAGTTTATTGGCACCTGGAGGGGTTGAGACCCAGTACTTC. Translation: CASSLLAPGGVETQYF.

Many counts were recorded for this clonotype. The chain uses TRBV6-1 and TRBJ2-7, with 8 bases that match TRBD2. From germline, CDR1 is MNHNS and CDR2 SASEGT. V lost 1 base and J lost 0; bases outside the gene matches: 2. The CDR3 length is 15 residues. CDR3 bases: TGTGCCAGCAGTGAAGGAGCGGGGGCCTCCTACGAGCAGTACTTC. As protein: CASSEGAGASYEQYF.

The CDR3 is CSASYGWREDSYNEQFF. CDR3 in DNA: TGCAGTGCTAGTTACGGGTGGCGGGAGGACTCCTACAATGAGCAGTTCTTC. The rearrangement uses TRBV20-1 and TRBJ2-1; 8 nucleotides align to TRBD2. V shed 3 bases, J shed 0 bases, and the junction held 10 bases outside the gene matches. CDR3 length: 17 amino acids. Germline-derived CDR1 and CDR2 are DFQATT and SNEGSKA (reference sequence).